This TCR beta chain was identified in a study of identical twins. V was pared by 3 bases and J by 5 bases, with 10 bases between. Germline V gene data show CDR1 as ENHRY and CDR2 as SYGVKD. CDR3 length: 13 residues. Study-wide points: For out-of-frame alpha sequences shared by twins, low generation probability was in excess.

A universal primer site came from template switching; cDNA carried unique molecular identifiers. Each CDR3 protein is one row after TCRdb ran MiXCR on the 5' RACE reads. The top ten clones hold 1.5% to 2% of a sample with about 890,000 distinct CDR3 sequences, approximately 13% of them seen once. This clonotype has only a few counts. What it recognizes is unknown. Separately, the same data were catalogued under a study of yellow fever vaccine responses in identical twins.

This receptor was identified in a woman aged 18 to 35 in good health. The sample comprised PBMCs. The chain couples TRBV10-3 to TRBJ1-2; no clear D gene. The CDR3 bases are TGTGCCATCAGTGAAGCGCGTGATTATGGCTACACCTTC. Protein product: CAISEARDYGYTF.